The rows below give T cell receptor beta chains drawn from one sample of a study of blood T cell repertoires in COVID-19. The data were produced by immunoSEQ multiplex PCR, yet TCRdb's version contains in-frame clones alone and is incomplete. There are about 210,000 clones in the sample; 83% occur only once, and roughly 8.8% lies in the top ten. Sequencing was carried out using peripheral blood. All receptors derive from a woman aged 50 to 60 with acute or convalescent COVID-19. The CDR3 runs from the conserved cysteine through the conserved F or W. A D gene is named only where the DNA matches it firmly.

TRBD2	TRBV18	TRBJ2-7	CASSPGLADYEQYF
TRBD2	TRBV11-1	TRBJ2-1	CASSTGTSGNNEQFF
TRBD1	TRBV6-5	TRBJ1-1	CASRLGQATEAFF
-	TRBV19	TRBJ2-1	CASSMTRTQSEQFF
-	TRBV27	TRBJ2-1	CASSPYWGTHQANEQFF
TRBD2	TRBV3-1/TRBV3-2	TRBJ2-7	CASSPDGGRAGYEQYF
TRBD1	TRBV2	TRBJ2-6	CASRKGDSFSGANVLTF
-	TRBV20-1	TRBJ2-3	CSAPRLDTQYF
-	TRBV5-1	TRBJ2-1	CASSSDSNEQFF
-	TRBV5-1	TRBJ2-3	CASSRDSRDTQYF
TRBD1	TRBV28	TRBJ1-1	CASSARRTGNMNTEAFF
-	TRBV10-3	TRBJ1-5	CAISRGGDQPQHF
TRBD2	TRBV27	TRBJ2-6	CASSLYVPSGTTVSGANVLTF
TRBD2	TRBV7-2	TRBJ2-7	CASSFPTFPSGSRYEQYF
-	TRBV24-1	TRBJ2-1	CATSDPDKSSYNEQFF
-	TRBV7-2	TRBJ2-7	CASSPPIYTEQYF
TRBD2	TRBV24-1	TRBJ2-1	CATSGQPGLAGGPYNEQFF
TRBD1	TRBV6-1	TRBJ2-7	CASSDQLGTVYEQYF
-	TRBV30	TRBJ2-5	CAWSVGVAETQYF
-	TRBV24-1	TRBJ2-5	CATGTTLRSQETQYF
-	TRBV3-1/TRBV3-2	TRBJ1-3	CASSLQGNTIYF
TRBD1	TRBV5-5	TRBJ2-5	CASSLTPGTGWETQYF
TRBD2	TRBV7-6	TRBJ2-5	CASSLLAGGQETQYF
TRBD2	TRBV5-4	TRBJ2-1	CASSLRTSEYNEQFF
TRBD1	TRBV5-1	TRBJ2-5	CASSTPTGAGETQYF
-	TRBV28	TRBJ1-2	CASRDHQGPSYGYTF
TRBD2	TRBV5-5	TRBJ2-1	CASSLEREGRYNEQFF
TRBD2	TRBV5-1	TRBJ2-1	CASSSPGLADSNPYNEQFF
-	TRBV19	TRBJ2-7	CASSTGTWDEQYF